This T cell receptor (beta chain) appears in the sequencing data of a study of cytomegalovirus exposure and HLA in healthy donors. PCR used 60 Vbeta primers and 13 Jbeta primers. Assay used: immunoSEQ multiplex PCR; TCRdb lists only in-frame clones, some missing. The repertoire holds about 200,000 clones, 70% to 85% seen once, with approximately 4% in the top ten. Trimming shortened V by 5 bases and J by 0 bases, and 14 bases separated the two germline ends. The CDR3 runs to 16 residues. Germline loops: CDR1 SGHNT, CDR2 YENEEA. The specimen was PBMCs. The source is a young woman in good health and CMV-seropositive. The V and J genes are TRBV11-3 and TRBJ1-3; D is uncertain. CDR3 sequence (DNA): TGTGCCAGCAGCCACAAAGCAGGCGCCTCTGGAAACACCATATATTTT. Residues: CASSHKAGASGNTIYF.